What follows are 27 T cell receptor beta chains derived from one specimen sequenced in a study of T cells in Graves' hyperthyroidism and ophthalmopathy. Researchers took RNA transcripts and amplified the TCR beta CDR3 regions from them. The HTBI primer set served for first-round RT-PCR of the TCR CDR3. TCRdb used MiXCR to reprocess the multiplex PCR reads, holding one entry per CDR3 protein. In the table there are 370,000 or so distinct CDR3 sequences, roughly 25% of which are singletons. The sample was blood. The receptors come from a man between 45 and 60 years old with Graves' hyperthyroidism.

The chain combines TRBV12-3 or TRBV12-4 with TRBJ2-2; 8 bases fit TRBD1. V shed 4 bases, J shed 0 bases, and the junction held 7 bases outside the gene matches. This CDR3 is built from 17 residues. CDR3 nucleotide sequence: TGTGCCAGCAGTTCCGGGACAGGCTGTGCGAACACCGGGGAGCTGTTTTTT. It specifies CASSSGTGCANTGELFF.

The sample holds a few counts of this clonotype. The chain employs TRBV6-1 and TRBJ2-7; the D call may be TRBD1 or TRBD2 (5 bases each). The CDR3 totals 15 residues. The V gene lost 2 bases and the J gene lost 3 bases, with 14 bases spanning the gap. The germline CDR1 and CDR2 sequences are MNHNS and SASEGT. CDR3 sequence: CASSEFGDPFYEQYF. CDR3 in DNA: TGTGCCAGCAGTGAATTTGGGGACCCCTTCTACGAGCAGTACTTC.

This clonotype occurred a few times. This chain connects TRBV12-3 or TRBV12-4 to TRBJ2-1; the D gene is possibly TRBD2 (5 bases). The CDR3 is 14 residues long. V was trimmed by 3 bases and J by 2 bases, leaving 8 bases between them. The CDR3 sequence: CASSFTGAYNEQFF. The CDR3 coding sequence is TGTGCCAGCAGTTTCACCGGGGCCTACAATGAGCAGTTCTTC.

The V call is TRBV20-1, the J call TRBJ1-2; possible D gene TRBD1, 6 bases. Germline V gives CDR1 DFQATT, CDR2 SNEGSKA (reference sequence). Trimming left V 3 bases short and J 6 bases short, with 14 bases between. The CDR3 is 13 amino acids. Here the CDR3 DNA reads TGCAGTGCTAGTACCTTGGCAGGGGATGGCTACACCTTC. Translating gives CSASTLAGDGYTF.

This chain links TRBV20-1 with TRBJ2-3, with no clear D. With 2 bases removed from V and 2 bases from J, the gap between germline ends came to 14 bases. The CDR3 runs to 15 residues. Germline CDR1 DFQATT, CDR2 SNEGSKA (reference sequence). CDR3 sequence reads: CSARPYAEFTDTQYF. DNA for the CDR3: TGCAGTGCTAGACCTTACGCGGAGTTCACAGATACGCAGTATTTT.

This clonotype has only a few counts. V usage is TRBV27 and J usage is TRBJ2-6; D not certain. Germline assignment: CDR1 MNHEY and CDR2 SMNVEV (reference sequence). V was trimmed by 9 bases and J by 3 bases, leaving 9 bases between them. This CDR3 is 13 amino acids long. CDR3 sequence (DNA): TGTGCCAGTACGGCCCTTGGGGCCAACGTCCTGACTTTC. As protein: CASTALGANVLTF.

The table lists this clonotype with many counts. The rearrangement links TRBV29-1 to TRBJ2-7; 7 positions match TRBD1. Looked up from germline, CDR1 is SQVTM and CDR2 is ANQGSEA. The CDR3 totals 12 residues. The V segment lost 4 bases and the J segment 3 bases; nucleotides outside the gene matches: 3. The CDR3 region has the DNA TGCAGCGTTGTTTCAGGGGGCTACGAGCAGTACTTC. As protein: CSVVSGGYEQYF.

The chain employs TRBV7-8 and TRBJ2-7; 7 bases map to TRBD1. Germline V lookup: CDR1 SGHVS, CDR2 FQNEAQ. The CDR3 consists of 15 residues. Unmatched junction bases numbered 9, after V lost 5 bases and J lost 2 bases. The CDR3 DNA sequence: TGTGCCAGCAGCCGTGACAGGGAACCAACCTACGAGCAGTACTTC. It is translated as CASSRDREPTYEQYF.

This clonotype was seen at least ten times. The chain carries TRBV19 and TRBJ2-5, with 7 bases lining up with TRBD2. There are 15 residues in the CDR3. V shed 4 bases, J shed 2 bases, and the junction held 7 bases outside the gene matches. Per germline, CDR1 LNHDA and CDR2 SQIVND (reference sequence). The CDR3 DNA sequence: TGTGCCAGTAGTACCGGGACTACCTATCAAGAGACCCAGTACTTC. It specifies CASSTGTTYQETQYF.

The chain couples TRBV9 to TRBJ2-1, with D perhaps TRBD1 (5 bases). The CDR3 is 15 residues long. Germline V gives CDR1 SGDLS, CDR2 YYNGEE. V was cut by 0 bases and J by 6 bases, with 13 bases left in between. As DNA, the CDR3 is TGTGCCAGCAGCGTAGCTTTAGGGGTGGTCAATGAGCAGTTCTTC. This translates into CASSVALGVVNEQFF.

This clonotype was detected only a few times. The rearrangement joins TRBV2 to TRBJ2-3; TRBD2 aligns across 7 bases. CDR1 SNHLY and CDR2 FYNNEI come from the germline V gene. V lost 7 bases, J lost 3 bases, and 4 bases stayed unmatched. This CDR3 has 13 residues. The chain's CDR3 is CASKAGATDTQYF. In DNA, the CDR3 is TGTGCCAGCAAGGCGGGAGCGACAGATACGCAGTATTTT.

The chain combines TRBV2 with TRBJ2-5; weak D call: TRBD2 (5 bases). The length of the CDR3 is 16 residues. Deletions cut 3 bases from V and 5 bases from J, with 19 bases between. Germline lookup yields CDR1 SNHLY and CDR2 FYNNEI. For the CDR3, the DNA is TGTGCCAGCAGTGATTCCCAACACAGCTCGGGGGAGACCCAGTACTTC. Translating gives CASSDSQHSSGETQYF.

Remarks on this clonotype: Mismatch with germline at one junction end may stem from a read error. The J gene is TRBJ2-7, the V gene TRBV10-3; D unclear. The germline gives CDR1 ENHRY, CDR2 SYGVKD. The CDR3 is made up of 12 amino acids. The CDR3 coding sequence is TGTGCCATCAGTGATTCTTACTACGAGCTGTACTTC. Its translation is CAISDSYYELYF.

The rearrangement joins TRBV24-1 to TRBJ2-2, with D maybe TRBD1 (6 bases). Trimming stripped 6 bases from V and 1 base from J, with 11 bases between. This CDR3 spans 15 amino acids. Germline CDR1 and CDR2: KGHDR and SFDVKD. CDR3 nucleotides: TGTGCCACCAGTCCCGAGGGGGTGAACACCGGGGAGCTGTTTTTT. Translated, it gives CATSPEGVNTGELFF.

CDR3 sequence reads: CSVEFSADTQYF. CDR3 nucleotide sequence: TGCAGCGTTGAATTTTCAGCAGATACGCAGTATTTT. J is TRBJ2-3 and V is TRBV29-1, with D unresolved. This CDR3 is built from 12 residues. Germline assignment: CDR1 SQVTM and CDR2 ANQGSEA. The germline V and J ends were trimmed by 2 bases and 4 bases, with 7 bases remaining between them.

In the case of this clonotype: One base away lies a much larger clone, so this may be a sequencing read error. This sequence joins TRBV7-3 and TRBJ2-7, with D possibly being TRBD1 (6 bases). Germline-derived CDR1 and CDR2 are SGHTA and FQGTGA. The CDR3 is 15 residues long. V lost 0 bases, J lost 1 base, and 10 bases lay in between. CDR3 nucleotides: TGTGCCAGCAGCTTAACGTTAGGACAGTCCTACGAGCAGTACTTC. As protein: CASSLTLGQSYEQYF.

This clonotype was observed many times. The chain is built from TRBV7-6 and TRBJ2-7; 12 bases agree with TRBD1. This CDR3 comprises 17 residues. Germline V gene lookup returns CDR1 SGHVS and CDR2 FNYEAQ. Losses at the gene ends were 1 base for V and 6 bases for J; bases not matched to a gene: 10. The CDR3 DNA follows: TGTGCCAGCAGCTTAGAGGCACCGGGACAGGGGGCCGGCGAGCAGTACTTC. Translating it yields CASSLEAPGQGAGEQYF.

This clonotype was counted a few times. The rearrangement uses TRBV19 and TRBJ1-2; perhaps TRBD1 as D (5 bases). Germline assignment: CDR1 LNHDA and CDR2 SQIVND (reference sequence). V lost 5 bases and J lost 4, with 11 bases in between. The CDR3 length is 13 residues. CDR3 protein: CASSPQGSYGYTF. The CDR3 DNA reads TGTGCCAGTAGTCCCCAGGGTTCCTATGGCTACACCTTC.

This clonotype came up many times. The chain uses TRBV11-2 and TRBJ2-7, with no clear D. The CDR3 is made up of 13 amino acids. The V end lost 3 bases, the J end lost 0 bases, and 6 bases lay between the germline ends. Germline lookup yields CDR1 SGHAT and CDR2 FQNNGV. In DNA form, the CDR3 reads TGTGCCAGCAGCTTTTTCCTCTCCTACGAGCAGTACTTC. Amino acid sequence: CASSFFLSYEQYF.

The chain combines TRBV20-1 with TRBJ2-1; 7 bases are shared with TRBD2. CDR3 size: 16 residues. The V gene end was trimmed by 0 bases and the J gene end by 4 bases; junction bases not matched to a gene: 9. From germline, CDR1 is DFQATT and CDR2 SNEGSKA (reference sequence). CDR3 nucleotide sequence: TGCAGTGCTAGAGATTCGGGCCTAGCGGTATACAATGAGCAGTTCTTC. Protein: CSARDSGLAVYNEQFF.

Comment on this clonotype: An end of the junction differs from the germline gene, which may be a read error. The chain combines TRBV28 with TRBJ2-1; 14 positions match TRBD2. The CDR3 covers 16 residues. Germline CDR1 MDHEN, CDR2 SYDVKM. This CDR3 is CASTRGLAGVHNERFF. CDR3 nucleotide sequence: TGTGCCAGCACCAGGGGACTAGCGGGGGTCCACAATGAGCGGTTCTTC.

The chain links TRBV12-3 or TRBV12-4 to TRBJ2-2; either TRBD1 or TRBD2 may supply D (5 bases each). CDR3 size: 14 residues. V was trimmed by 6 bases and J by 7 bases, leaving 15 bases between them. CDR3 bases: TGTGCCAGCAGACGGGACGGGGTGAGCGGGGAGCTGTTTTTT. Its translation is CASRRDGVSGELFF.

At least ten counts were recorded for this clonotype. The CDR3 coding sequence is TGTGCCAGCAGCTTAGATACCAGCGGGAGGTTTTCCGAGCAGTACTTC. Its translation: CASSLDTSGRFSEQYF. The V call is TRBV11-3, the J call TRBJ2-7; the match to TRBD2 covers 9 bases. CDR3 length: 16 residues. CDR1 is SGHNT and CDR2 is YENEEA in the germline V gene. V shed 0 bases, J shed 6 bases, and the junction held 9 bases outside the gene matches.

The rearrangement uses TRBV30 and TRBJ2-2; D is unresolved. V gave up 6 bases and J gave up 0 bases, with 5 bases separating them. Per germline, CDR1 GTSNPN and CDR2 SVGIG (reference sequence). CDR3 length: 12 amino acids. CDR3 DNA: TGTGCCTGCAGCCCGAACACCGGGGAGCTGTTTTTT. Translated, it gives CACSPNTGELFF.

V usage is TRBV5-4 and J usage is TRBJ2-3, with D unresolved. CDR3 length equals 14 residues. CDR1 and CDR2 (germline): SGHNT, YYREEE (reference sequence). With 5 bases removed from V and 0 bases from J, the gap between germline ends came to 10 bases. CDR3 in amino acids: CASRVEPSTDTQYF. In DNA form, the CDR3 reads TGTGCCAGCAGGGTCGAGCCTAGCACAGATACGCAGTATTTT.

The rearrangement uses TRBV30 and TRBJ2-2, with D unresolved. CDR1 GTSNPN and CDR2 SVGIG come from the germline V gene (reference sequence). Trimming shortened V by 2 bases and J by 7 bases, and 8 bases separated the two germline ends. The CDR3 loop spans 12 amino acids. CDR3 sequence: CAWSPPRGELFF. The CDR3, as DNA: TGTGCCTGGAGTCCCCCTCGCGGGGAGCTGTTTTTT.

The rearrangement uses TRBV20-1 and TRBJ1-1; D is unclear. The CDR3 contains 12 residues. Germline CDR1 is DFQATT and CDR2 is SNEGSKA (reference sequence). V lost 6 bases, J lost 1 base, and 9 bases lay in between. CDR3 sequence reads: CSAGLSNTEAFF. The CDR3 nucleotides read TGCAGTGCCGGACTCTCGAACACTGAAGCTTTCTTT.